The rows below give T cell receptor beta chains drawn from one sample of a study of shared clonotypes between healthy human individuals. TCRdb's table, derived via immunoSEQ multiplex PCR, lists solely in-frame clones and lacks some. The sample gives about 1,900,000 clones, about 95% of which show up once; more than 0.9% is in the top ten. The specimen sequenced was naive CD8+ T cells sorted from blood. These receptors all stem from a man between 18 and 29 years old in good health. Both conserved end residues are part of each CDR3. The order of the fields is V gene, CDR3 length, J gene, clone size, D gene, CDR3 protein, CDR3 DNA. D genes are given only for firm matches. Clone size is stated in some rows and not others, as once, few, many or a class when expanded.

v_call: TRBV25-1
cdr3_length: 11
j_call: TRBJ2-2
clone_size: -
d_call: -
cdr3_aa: CASTNTGELFF
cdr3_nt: TGTGCCAGCACTAACACCGGGGAGCTGTTTTTT

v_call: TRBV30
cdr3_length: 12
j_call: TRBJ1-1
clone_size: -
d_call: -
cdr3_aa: CAWSVGRIEAFF
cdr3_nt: TGTGCCTGGAGTGTAGGGAGAATTGAAGCTTTCTTT

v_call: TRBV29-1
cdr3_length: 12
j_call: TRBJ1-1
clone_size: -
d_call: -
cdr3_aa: CSDGTRDTEAFF
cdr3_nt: TGCAGCGATGGGACGAGGGACACTGAAGCTTTCTTT

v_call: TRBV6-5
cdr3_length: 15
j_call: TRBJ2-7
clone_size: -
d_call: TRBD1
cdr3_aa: CASSYSPGGPYEQYF
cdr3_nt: TGTGCCAGCAGTTACTCCCCAGGGGGCCCCTACGAGCAGTACTTC

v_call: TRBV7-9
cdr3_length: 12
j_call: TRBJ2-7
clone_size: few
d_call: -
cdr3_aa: CASSLGSYEQYF
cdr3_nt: TGTGCCAGCAGCTTGGGGAGCTACGAGCAGTACTTC

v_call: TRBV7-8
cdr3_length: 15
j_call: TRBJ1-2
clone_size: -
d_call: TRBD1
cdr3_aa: CASSLPGQGDYGYTF
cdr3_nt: TGTGCCAGCAGCTTACCCGGACAGGGAGACTATGGCTACACCTTC

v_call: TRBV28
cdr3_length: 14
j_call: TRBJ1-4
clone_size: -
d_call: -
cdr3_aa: CASSFGDLGEKLFF
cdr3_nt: TGTGCCAGCAGTTTTGGGGATCTGGGTGAAAAACTGTTTTTT

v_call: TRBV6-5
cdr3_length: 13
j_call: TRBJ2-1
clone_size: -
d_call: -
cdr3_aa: CASSYGAYNEQFF
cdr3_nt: TGTGCCAGCAGTTACGGCGCTTACAATGAGCAGTTCTTC

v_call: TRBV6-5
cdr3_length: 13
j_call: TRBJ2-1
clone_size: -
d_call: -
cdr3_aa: CASSWKGGDEQFF
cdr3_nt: TGTGCCAGCAGTTGGAAAGGTGGGGATGAGCAGTTCTTC

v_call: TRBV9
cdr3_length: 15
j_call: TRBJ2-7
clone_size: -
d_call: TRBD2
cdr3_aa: CASSELGEGFHEQYF
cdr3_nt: TGTGCCAGCAGCGAGCTAGGGGAGGGCTTCCACGAGCAGTACTTC

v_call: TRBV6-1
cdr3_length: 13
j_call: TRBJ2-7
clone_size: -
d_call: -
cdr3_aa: CASSVSAGYEQYF
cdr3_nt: TGTGCCAGCAGTGTATCGGCGGGGTACGAGCAGTACTTC

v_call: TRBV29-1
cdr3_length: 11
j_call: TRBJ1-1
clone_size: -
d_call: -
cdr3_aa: CSVRLNTEAFF
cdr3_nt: TGCAGCGTCAGGTTGAACACTGAAGCTTTCTTT

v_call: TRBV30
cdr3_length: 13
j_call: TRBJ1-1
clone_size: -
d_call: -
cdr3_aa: CAWRETGLSEAFF
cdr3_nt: TGTGCCTGGAGAGAGACAGGACTCTCTGAAGCTTTCTTT

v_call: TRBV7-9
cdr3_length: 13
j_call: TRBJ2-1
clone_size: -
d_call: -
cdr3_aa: CASSLAGRDEQFF
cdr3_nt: TGTGCCAGCAGCTTAGCAGGGCGCGATGAGCAGTTCTTC

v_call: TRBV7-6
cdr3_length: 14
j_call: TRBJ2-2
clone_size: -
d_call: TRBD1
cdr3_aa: CASSSGQGPGELFF
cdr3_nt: TGTGCCAGCAGCTCGGGACAGGGGCCCGGGGAGCTGTTTTTT

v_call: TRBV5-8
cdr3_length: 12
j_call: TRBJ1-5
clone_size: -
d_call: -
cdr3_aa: CASSLAMGPQHF
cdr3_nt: TGTGCCAGCAGCTTGGCCATGGGTCCCCAGCATTTT

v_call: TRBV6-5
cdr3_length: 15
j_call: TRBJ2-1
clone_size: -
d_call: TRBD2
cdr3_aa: CASSYLAGVDNEQFF
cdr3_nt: TGTGCCAGCAGTTACCTAGCGGGCGTGGACAATGAGCAGTTCTTC

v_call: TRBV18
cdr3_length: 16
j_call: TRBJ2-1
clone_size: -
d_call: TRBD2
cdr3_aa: CASSPASGGAYNEQFF
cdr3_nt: TGTGCCAGCTCACCGGCTAGCGGGGGAGCCTACAATGAGCAGTTCTTC

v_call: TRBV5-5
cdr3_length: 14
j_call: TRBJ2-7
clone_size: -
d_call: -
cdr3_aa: CASSLDRNSYEQYF
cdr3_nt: TGTGCCAGCAGCCTGGACCGTAACTCCTACGAGCAGTACTTC

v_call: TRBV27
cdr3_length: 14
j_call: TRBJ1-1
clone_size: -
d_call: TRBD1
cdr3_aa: CASSLGGTVPEAFF
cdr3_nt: TGTGCCAGCAGTTTAGGGGGGACAGTCCCTGAAGCTTTCTTT

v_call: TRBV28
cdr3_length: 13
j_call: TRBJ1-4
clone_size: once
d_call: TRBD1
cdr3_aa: CAHSRDRNEKLFF
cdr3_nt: TGTGCCCACAGCCGGGACAGGAATGAAAAACTGTTTTTT

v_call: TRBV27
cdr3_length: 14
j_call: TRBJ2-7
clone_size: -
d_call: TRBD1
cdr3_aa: CASSLTGDGYEQYF
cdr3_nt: TGTGCCAGCAGTCTAACAGGGGACGGCTACGAGCAGTACTTC

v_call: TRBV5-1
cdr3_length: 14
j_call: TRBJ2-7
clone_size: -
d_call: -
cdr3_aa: CASSLEDFSYEQYF
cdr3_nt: TGCGCCAGCAGCTTGGAAGACTTCTCCTACGAGCAGTACTTC

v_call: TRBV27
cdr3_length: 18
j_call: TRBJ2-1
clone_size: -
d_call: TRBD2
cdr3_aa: CASSPLGLAGLGGNEQFF
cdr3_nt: TGTGCCAGCAGCCCCCTCGGCCTAGCGGGGCTGGGTGGCAATGAGCAGTTCTTC

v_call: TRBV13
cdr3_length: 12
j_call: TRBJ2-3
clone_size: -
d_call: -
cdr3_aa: CASSTQGDTQYF
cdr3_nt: TGTGCCAGCAGCACTCAAGGGGATACGCAGTATTTT

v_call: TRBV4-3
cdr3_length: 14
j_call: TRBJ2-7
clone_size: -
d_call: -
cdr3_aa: CASSQGTANYEQYF
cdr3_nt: TGCGCCAGCAGCCAAGGGACAGCAAACTACGAGCAGTACTTC

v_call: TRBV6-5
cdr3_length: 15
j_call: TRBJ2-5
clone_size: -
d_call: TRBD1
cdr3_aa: CASSYLATGAETQYF
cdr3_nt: TGTGCCAGCAGTTACTTAGCGACAGGGGCAGAGACCCAGTACTTC

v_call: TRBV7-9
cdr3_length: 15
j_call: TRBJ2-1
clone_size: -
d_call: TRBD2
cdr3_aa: CASSPGRGGSNEQFF
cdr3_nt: TGTGCCAGCAGCCCAGGGCGGGGGGGTTCTAATGAGCAGTTCTTC

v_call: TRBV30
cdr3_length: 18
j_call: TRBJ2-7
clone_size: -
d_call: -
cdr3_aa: CAWSVEPWAGGPSYEQYF
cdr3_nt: TGTGCCTGGAGTGTAGAGCCCTGGGCAGGTGGTCCATCCTACGAGCAGTACTTC

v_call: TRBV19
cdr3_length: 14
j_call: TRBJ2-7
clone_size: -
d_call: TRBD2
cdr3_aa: CASSIQGLAYEQYF
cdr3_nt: TGTGCCAGTAGTATCCAGGGACTAGCCTACGAGCAGTACTTC

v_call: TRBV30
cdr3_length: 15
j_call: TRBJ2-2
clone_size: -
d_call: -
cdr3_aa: CAWETGTWNTGELFF
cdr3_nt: TGTGCCTGGGAAACCGGGACTTGGAACACCGGGGAGCTGTTTTTT

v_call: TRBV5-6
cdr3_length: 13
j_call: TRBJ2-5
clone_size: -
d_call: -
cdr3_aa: CASSLAPQGTQYF
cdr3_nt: TGTGCCAGCAGCTTGGCCCCTCAGGGGACCCAGTACTTC

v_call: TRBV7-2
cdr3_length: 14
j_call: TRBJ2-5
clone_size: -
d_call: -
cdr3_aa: CASSLVAIQETQYF
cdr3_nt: TGTGCCAGCAGCTTAGTGGCAATCCAAGAGACCCAGTACTTC

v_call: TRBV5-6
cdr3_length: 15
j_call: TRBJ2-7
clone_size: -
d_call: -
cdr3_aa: CASSLMLAEGYEQYF
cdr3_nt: TGTGCCAGCAGCTTGATGCTAGCCGAAGGCTACGAGCAGTACTTC

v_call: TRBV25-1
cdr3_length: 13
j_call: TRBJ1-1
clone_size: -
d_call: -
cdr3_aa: CASSEYGYTEAFF
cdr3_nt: TGTGCCAGCAGTGAATATGGGTACACTGAAGCTTTCTTT

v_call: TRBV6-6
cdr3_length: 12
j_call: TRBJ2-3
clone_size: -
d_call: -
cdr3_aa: CASSLGSHTQYF
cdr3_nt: TGTGCCAGCAGTTTGGGCAGTCATACGCAGTATTTT

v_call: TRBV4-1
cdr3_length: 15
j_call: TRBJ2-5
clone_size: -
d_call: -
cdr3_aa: CASSQDPRSQETQYF
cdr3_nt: TGCGCCAGCAGCCAAGATCCAAGGAGTCAAGAGACCCAGTACTTC

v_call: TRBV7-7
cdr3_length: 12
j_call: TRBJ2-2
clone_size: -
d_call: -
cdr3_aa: CASSSYRGELFF
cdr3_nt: TGTGCTAGCAGCTCTTACCGCGGGGAGCTGTTTTTT

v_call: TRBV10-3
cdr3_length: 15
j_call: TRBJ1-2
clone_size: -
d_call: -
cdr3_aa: CAISRRGRTNYGYTF
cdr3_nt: TGTGCCATCAGTCGGCGGGGGCGGACAAACTATGGCTACACCTTC

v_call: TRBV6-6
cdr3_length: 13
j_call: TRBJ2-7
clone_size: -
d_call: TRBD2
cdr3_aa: CASSLGGTYEQYF
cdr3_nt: TGTGCCAGCAGCCTGGGGGGGACCTACGAGCAGTACTTC

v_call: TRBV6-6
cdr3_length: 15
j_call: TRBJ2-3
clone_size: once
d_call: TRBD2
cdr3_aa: CAASKEAGGPDTQYF
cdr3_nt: TGTGCCGCCAGCAAGGAGGCGGGGGGGCCAGATACGCAGTATTTT

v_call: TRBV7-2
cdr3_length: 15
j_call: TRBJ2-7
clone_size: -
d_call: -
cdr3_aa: CASSFYRGGGYEQYF
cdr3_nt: TGTGCCAGCAGCTTTTACAGGGGAGGGGGATACGAGCAGTACTTC